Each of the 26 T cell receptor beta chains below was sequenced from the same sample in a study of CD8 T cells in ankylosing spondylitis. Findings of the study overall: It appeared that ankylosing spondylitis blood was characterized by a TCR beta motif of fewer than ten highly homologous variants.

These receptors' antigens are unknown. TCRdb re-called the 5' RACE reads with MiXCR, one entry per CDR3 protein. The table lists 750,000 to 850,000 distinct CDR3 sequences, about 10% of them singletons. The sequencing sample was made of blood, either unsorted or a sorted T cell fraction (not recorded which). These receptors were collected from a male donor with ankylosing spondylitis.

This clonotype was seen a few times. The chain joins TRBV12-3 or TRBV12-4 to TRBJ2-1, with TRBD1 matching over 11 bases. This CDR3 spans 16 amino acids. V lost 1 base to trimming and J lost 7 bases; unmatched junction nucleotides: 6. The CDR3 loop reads CASSLEAGTGGNEQFF. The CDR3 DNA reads TGTGCCAGCAGTTTAGAGGCAGGGACAGGGGGGAATGAGCAGTTCTTC.

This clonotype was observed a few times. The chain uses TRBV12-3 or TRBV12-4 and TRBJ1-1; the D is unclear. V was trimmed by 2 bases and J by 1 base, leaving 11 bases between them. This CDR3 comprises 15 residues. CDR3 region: CASSLYRAGNTEAFF. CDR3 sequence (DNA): TGTGCCAGCAGTTTATATCGGGCAGGGAACACTGAAGCTTTCTTT.

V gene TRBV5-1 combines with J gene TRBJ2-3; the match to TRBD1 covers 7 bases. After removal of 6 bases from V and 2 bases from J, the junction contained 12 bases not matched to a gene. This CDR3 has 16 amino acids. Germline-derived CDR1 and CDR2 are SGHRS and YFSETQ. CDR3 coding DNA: TGCGCCAGCACTCCCATCGGGACAGACTACACAGATACGCAGTATTTT. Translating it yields CASTPIGTDYTDTQYF.

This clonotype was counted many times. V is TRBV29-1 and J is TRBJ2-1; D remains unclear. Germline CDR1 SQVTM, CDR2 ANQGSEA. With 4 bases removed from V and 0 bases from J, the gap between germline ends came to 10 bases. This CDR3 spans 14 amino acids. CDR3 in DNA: TGCAGCGTTGTACTACAGAACTCCTACAATGAGCAGTTCTTC. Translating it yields CSVVLQNSYNEQFF.

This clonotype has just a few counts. The CDR3 loop is CSARAPMGTSGRSYNEQFF. The CDR3 DNA reads TGCAGTGCTAGAGCTCCTATGGGGACTAGCGGGAGGTCCTACAATGAGCAGTTCTTC. The chain recombines TRBV20-1 with TRBJ2-1, with TRBD2 matching 15 bases. Trimming took 1 base from V and 1 from J; bases not matched to a gene: 8. This CDR3 region has 19 residues. Germline CDR1 reads DFQATT; CDR2 reads SNEGSKA (reference sequence).

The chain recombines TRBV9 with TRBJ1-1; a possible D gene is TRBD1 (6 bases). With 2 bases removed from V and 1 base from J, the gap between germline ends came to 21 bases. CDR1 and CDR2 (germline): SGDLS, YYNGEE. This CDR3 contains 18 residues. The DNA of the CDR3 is TGTGCCAGCAGCGTTACCGTAGGACAGTCGTACCAGAACACTGAAGCTTTCTTT. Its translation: CASSVTVGQSYQNTEAFF.

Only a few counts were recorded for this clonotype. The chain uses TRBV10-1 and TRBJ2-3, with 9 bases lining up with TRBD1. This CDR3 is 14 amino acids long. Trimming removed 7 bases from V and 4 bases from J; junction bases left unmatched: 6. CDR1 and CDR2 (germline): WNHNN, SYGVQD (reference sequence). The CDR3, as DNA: TGCGCCAGCACCCGGGACAGGGAGTCAGATACGCAGTATTTT. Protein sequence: CASTRDRESDTQYF.

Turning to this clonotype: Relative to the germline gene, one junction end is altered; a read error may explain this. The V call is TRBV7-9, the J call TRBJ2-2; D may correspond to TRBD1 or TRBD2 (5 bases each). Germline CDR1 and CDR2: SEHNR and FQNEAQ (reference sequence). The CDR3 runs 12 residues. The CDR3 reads CASSPGPGELFF. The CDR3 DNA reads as TGTGCCAGCAGCCCGGGACCCGGTGAGCTGTTTTTT.

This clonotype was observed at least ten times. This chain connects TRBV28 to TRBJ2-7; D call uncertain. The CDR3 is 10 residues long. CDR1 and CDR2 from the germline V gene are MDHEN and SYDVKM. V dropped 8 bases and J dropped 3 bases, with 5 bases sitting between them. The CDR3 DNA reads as TGTGCCAGCGGGCTCTACGAGCAGTACTTC. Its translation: CASGLYEQYF.

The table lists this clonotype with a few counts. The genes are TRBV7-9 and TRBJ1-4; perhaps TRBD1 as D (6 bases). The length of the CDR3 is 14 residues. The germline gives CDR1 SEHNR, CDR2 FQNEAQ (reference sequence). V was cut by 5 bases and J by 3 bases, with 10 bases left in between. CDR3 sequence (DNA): TGTGCCAGCAGCCAAGGACAGTCTAATGAAAAACTGTTTTTT. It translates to CASSQGQSNEKLFF.

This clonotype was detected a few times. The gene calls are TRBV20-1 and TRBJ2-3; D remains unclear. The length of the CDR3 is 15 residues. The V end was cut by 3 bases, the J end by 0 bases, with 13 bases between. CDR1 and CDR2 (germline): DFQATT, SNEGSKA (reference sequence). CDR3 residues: CSASQMDVSTDTQYF. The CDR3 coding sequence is TGCAGTGCTAGTCAGATGGACGTCAGCACAGATACGCAGTATTTT.

This chain's CDR3 is CASSLGDRDVEKLFF. The CDR3 bases are TGTGCCAGCAGTTTAGGGGACAGGGACGTTGAAAAACTGTTTTTT. The chain recombines TRBV27 with TRBJ1-4; TRBD1 matches 9 bases. V was pared by 2 bases and J by 7 bases, with 5 bases of the junction left unmatched. The CDR3 totals 15 residues. CDR1 is MNHEY, CDR2 SMNVEV, per germline (reference sequence).

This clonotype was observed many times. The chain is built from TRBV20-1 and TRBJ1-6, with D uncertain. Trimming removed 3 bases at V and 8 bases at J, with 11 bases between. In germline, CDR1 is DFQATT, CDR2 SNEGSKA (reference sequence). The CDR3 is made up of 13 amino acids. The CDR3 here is CSASIDPDSPLHF. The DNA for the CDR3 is TGCAGTGCTAGTATTGACCCCGATTCACCCCTCCACTTT.

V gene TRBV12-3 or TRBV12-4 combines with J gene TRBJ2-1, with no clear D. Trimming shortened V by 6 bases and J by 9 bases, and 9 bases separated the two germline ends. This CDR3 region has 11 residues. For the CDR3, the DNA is TGTGCCAGCAGACAAATATCTGAGCAGTTCTTC. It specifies CASRQISEQFF.

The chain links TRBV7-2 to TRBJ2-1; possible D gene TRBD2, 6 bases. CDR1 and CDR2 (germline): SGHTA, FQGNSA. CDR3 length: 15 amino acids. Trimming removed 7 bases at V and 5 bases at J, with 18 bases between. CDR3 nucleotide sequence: TGTGCCAGCACCTTGGGAGGTAGCGGACACAATGAGCAGTTCTTC. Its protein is CASTLGGSGHNEQFF.

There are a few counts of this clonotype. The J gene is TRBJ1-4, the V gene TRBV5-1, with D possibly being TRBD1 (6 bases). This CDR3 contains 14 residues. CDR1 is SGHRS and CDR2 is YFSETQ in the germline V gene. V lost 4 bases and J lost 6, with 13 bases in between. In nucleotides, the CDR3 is TGCGCCAGCAGCCCCGGAGCAGGGGATGAAAAACTGTTTTTT. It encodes CASSPGAGDEKLFF. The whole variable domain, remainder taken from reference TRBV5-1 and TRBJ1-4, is KAGVTQTPRYLIKTRGQQVTLSCSPISGHRSVSWYQQTPGQGLQFLFEYFSETQRNKGNFPGRFSGRQFSNSRSEMNVSTLELGDSALYLCASSPGAGDEKLFFGSGTQLSVL.

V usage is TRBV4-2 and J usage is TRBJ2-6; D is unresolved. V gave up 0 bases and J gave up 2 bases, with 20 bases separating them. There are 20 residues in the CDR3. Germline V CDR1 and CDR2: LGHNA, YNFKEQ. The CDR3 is CASSQEPGSLWLAGANVLTF. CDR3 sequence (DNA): TGTGCCAGCAGCCAAGAACCCGGTAGCCTCTGGTTGGCTGGGGCCAACGTCCTGACTTTC.

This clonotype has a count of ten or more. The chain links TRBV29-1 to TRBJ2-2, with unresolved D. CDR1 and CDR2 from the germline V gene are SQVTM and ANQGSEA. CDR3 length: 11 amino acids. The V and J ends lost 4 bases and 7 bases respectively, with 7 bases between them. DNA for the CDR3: TGCAGCGTTGGGAGAGGCGGGGAGCTGTTTTTT. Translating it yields CSVGRGGELFF.

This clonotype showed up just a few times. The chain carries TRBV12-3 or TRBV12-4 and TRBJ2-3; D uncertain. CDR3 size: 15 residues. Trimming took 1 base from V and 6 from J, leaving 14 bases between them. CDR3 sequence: CASSLGLRAWDTQYF. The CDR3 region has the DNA TGTGCCAGCAGTTTAGGACTCCGGGCTTGGGATACGCAGTATTTT.

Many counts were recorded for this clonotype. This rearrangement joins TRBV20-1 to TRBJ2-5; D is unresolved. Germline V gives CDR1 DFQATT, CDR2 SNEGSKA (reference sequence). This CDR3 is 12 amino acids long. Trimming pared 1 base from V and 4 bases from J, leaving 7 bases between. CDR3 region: CSARGLLETQYF. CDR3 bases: TGCAGTGCTAGAGGGCTCCTAGAGACCCAGTACTTC.

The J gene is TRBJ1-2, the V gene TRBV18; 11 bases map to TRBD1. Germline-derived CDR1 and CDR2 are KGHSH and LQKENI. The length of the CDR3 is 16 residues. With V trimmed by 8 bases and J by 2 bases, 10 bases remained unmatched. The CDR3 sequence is CASVSDRGRLNYGYTF. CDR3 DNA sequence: TGTGCCAGCGTATCGGACAGGGGGCGCTTAAACTATGGCTACACCTTC.

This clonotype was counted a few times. This chain's CDR3 is CASRGGAGANVLTF. The CDR3 region has the DNA TGTGCCAGCAGAGGTGGTGCTGGGGCCAACGTCCTGACTTTC. The V gene is TRBV28, the J gene TRBJ2-6, with D uncertain. From germline, CDR1 is MDHEN and CDR2 SYDVKM. This CDR3 region has 14 residues. V was cut by 6 bases and J by 2 bases, with 8 bases left in between.

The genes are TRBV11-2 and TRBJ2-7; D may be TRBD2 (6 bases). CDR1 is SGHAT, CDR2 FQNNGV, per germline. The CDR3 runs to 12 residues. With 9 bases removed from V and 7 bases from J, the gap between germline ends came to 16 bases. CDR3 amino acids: CASFAGGKEQYF. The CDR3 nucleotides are TGTGCCAGTTTCGCTGGAGGGAAAGAGCAGTACTTC.

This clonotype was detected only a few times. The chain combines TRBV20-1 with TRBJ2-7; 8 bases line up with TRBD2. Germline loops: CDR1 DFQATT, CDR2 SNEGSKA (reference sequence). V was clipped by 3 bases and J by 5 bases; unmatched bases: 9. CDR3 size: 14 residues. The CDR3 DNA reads TGCAGTGCTAGCCTTCTAGCGGGCTACAACGAGCAGTACTTC. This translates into CSASLLAGYNEQYF.

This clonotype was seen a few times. The CDR3 DNA follows: TGTGCCAGCAGTTTTCCTGCAGGGGTACTCACAGATACGCAGTATTTT. Amino acid sequence: CASSFPAGVLTDTQYF. The rearrangement joins TRBV28 to TRBJ2-3, with D possibly matching TRBD1 (6 bases). The CDR3 is 16 residues long. Germline V gives CDR1 MDHEN, CDR2 SYDVKM. V lost 3 bases to trimming and J lost 2 bases, with 15 bases between them.

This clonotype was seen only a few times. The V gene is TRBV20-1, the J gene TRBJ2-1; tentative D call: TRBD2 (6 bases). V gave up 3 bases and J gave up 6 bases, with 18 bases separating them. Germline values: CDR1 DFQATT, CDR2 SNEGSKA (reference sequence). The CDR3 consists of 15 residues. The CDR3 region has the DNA TGCAGTGCTAGCGTCGGGACGGGAGAGGCCAATGAGCAGTTCTTC. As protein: CSASVGTGEANEQFF.